This is a list of T cell receptor beta chains from one sample in a study of cytomegalovirus exposure and HLA in healthy donors. Sequencing used immunoSEQ multiplex PCR; TCRdb keeps in-frame clones, though not all of them. The data hold 150,000 or so clones, with approximately 80% observed a single time. Sample: PBMCs. All receptors derive from a woman aged 40 to 50 in good health and CMV-seronegative. Each CDR3 is given with its conserved first and last residue. D genes are given only for firm matches. A row's size may be missing; if present it is once, few, many or a size class.

TGTGCCAGCAGTGTCATTGGTAATCCTGCGTTTAACACTGAAGCTTTCTTT | CASSVIGNPAFNTEAFF | TRBJ1-1 | NA | TRBV6-1 | NA
TGTGCCAGCAGCTTAGCCGTCGAGGCAGGGGCTGAAGCTTTCTTT | CASSLAVEAGAEAFF | TRBJ1-1 | NA | TRBV7-9 | NA
TGCGCCAGCAGCGGGACTCAGAACACCGGGGAGCTGTTTTTT | CASSGTQNTGELFF | TRBJ2-2 | NA | TRBV4-1 | NA
TGTGCCAGCAGCTTAGGGGACAGATTCTACGAGCAGTACTTC | CASSLGDRFYEQYF | TRBJ2-7 | NA | TRBV11-3 | TRBD1
TGCGCCAGCGCCTCCGAAGGTGCGGGAGGAGAGACCCAGTACTTC | CASASEGAGGETQYF | TRBJ2-5 | NA | TRBV5-1 | TRBD2
TGTGCTAGTGGTTTGCGTGCTAGCTCCTACAATGAGCAGTTCTTC | CASGLRASSYNEQFF | TRBJ2-1 | NA | TRBV12-5 | NA
TGTGCCAGCAGTTCCAAAGGGTGGGCAGGGCCTAATGAAAAACTGTTTTTT | CASSSKGWAGPNEKLFF | TRBJ1-4 | NA | TRBV28 | NA
TGTGCCAGCAGCCTCCAACAGGGGACCAATGAAAAACTGTTTTTT | CASSLQQGTNEKLFF | TRBJ1-4 | NA | TRBV7-2 | TRBD1
TGTGCCAGCAGCCCCACGGGACTAACCACAGATACGCAGTATTTT | CASSPTGLTTDTQYF | TRBJ2-3 | NA | TRBV7-6 | TRBD2
TGCGCCAGCAGCCCAAGACAGGCTCCGGCAGATACGCAGTATTTT | CASSPRQAPADTQYF | TRBJ2-3 | NA | TRBV5-1 | NA
TGTGCCAGCAGCTTGCCCGGGGGCTATGGCTACACCTTC | CASSLPGGYGYTF | TRBJ1-2 | NA | TRBV5-4 | NA
TGTGCCAGCAGCTGGGGGACTAGCGGGACACCTTTAGAGCAGTACTTC | CASSWGTSGTPLEQYF | TRBJ2-7 | NA | TRBV7-8 | TRBD2
TGTGCCAGCAGTGAGAATACAGGGACGGGCGGCTACACCTTC | CASSENTGTGGYTF | TRBJ1-2 | NA | TRBV6-1 | NA
TGTGCCAGCAGCCCACAGGGGTCCTACACAGATACGCAGTATTTT | CASSPQGSYTDTQYF | TRBJ2-3 | NA | TRBV7-3 | TRBD1
TGCGCCAGCAGCCATCTAAAGGGGGGACAGGGGAGGGATCAGCCCCAGCATTTT | CASSHLKGGQGRDQPQHF | TRBJ1-5 | once | TRBV4-1 | TRBD1
TGTGCCAGCATGTCCCAGGGGAAAAATGAGCAGTTCTTC | CASMSQGKNEQFF | TRBJ2-1 | NA | TRBV6-5 | NA
TGTGCCAGCAGTGAACTAGCGGGAGCTTTTTACGAGCAGTACTTC | CASSELAGAFYEQYF | TRBJ2-7 | NA | TRBV2 | TRBD2
TGTGCCATCAGTGGTGGACAGGGGGGGGAGACCCAGTACTTC | CAISGGQGGETQYF | TRBJ2-5 | NA | TRBV10-3 | TRBD1
TGTGCCAGTAAATCCAGGGCGGCTGAAGCTTTCTTT | CASKSRAAEAFF | TRBJ1-1 | few | TRBV19 | NA
TGTGCCAGCAGCTTACGGGCAGGGGGGTCGGACGAGCAGTACTTC | CASSLRAGGSDEQYF | TRBJ2-7 | NA | TRBV13 | NA
TGCGCCAGCAGCAAAGGGAGGGATTGGCGCACTGAAGCTTTCTTT | CASSKGRDWRTEAFF | TRBJ1-1 | once | TRBV21-1 | NA
TGTGCCAGCAGTTTATTAAGGGCAGGGGACACCGGGGAGCTGTTTTTT | CASSLLRAGDTGELFF | TRBJ2-2 | NA | TRBV27 | NA
TGTGCCAGCAGCATGGGGGACAGGGGGAATCAGCCCCAGCATTTT | CASSMGDRGNQPQHF | TRBJ1-5 | NA | TRBV5-8 | TRBD1
TGTGCTAGCAGCTCGACAGGGGGCGGTGAGACCCAGTACTTC | CASSSTGGGETQYF | TRBJ2-5 | NA | TRBV7-7 | TRBD1
TGTGCCAGCAGCATTACCAGGGAGAACACTGAAGCTTTCTTT | CASSITRENTEAFF | TRBJ1-1 | NA | TRBV7-2 | NA
TGCAGCGTTGGACTGTCAGGGGATGAAAAACTGTTTTTT | CSVGLSGDEKLFF | TRBJ1-4 | NA | TRBV29-1 | NA
TGTGCCAGCAGCGAGGACAGGCCGAACACCGGGGAGCTGTTTTTT | CASSEDRPNTGELFF | TRBJ2-2 | NA | TRBV2 | TRBD1
TGTGCCTGGAGTAGCCGGGACGAGCAGTACTTC | CAWSSRDEQYF | TRBJ2-7 | NA | TRBV30 | NA
TGTGCCAGCAGTTTCCCGGGCGAGCAGTACTTC | CASSFPGEQYF | TRBJ2-7 | NA | TRBV28 | NA
TGTGCCAGCAGCTTAGGAACTTTACAGGGGGCGTTCGCTGAAGCTTTCTTT | CASSLGTLQGAFAEAFF | TRBJ1-1 | NA | TRBV7-8 | TRBD1
TGTGCCAGGGGACAGGGCGGTGAGCAGTTCTTC | CARGQGGEQFF | TRBJ2-1 | NA | TRBV2 | TRBD1